This TCR beta chain was sequenced in a study of shared clonotypes between healthy human individuals. Study-wide points: Naive CD4 clonotype sharing across a few donors was about 5%. Sequencing depth was predicted to influence how clonotypes are shared among donors. Generation probabilities were higher for clonotypes shared across all four sorted-subset donors than for unshared ones.

Germline CDR1 is SGHNT and CDR2 is YENEEA. This CDR3 is 15 amino acids long. After removal of 5 bases from V and 2 bases from J, the junction contained 5 bases not matched to a gene. Produced via immunoSEQ multiplex PCR; TCRdb's table is partial and in-frame only. The data show about 2.3 million clones, just under 95% seen once. Remarks on this clone: Its antigen is not known. Other nucleotide sequences from this sample produce the same CDR3.

Negatively enriched CD4+ T cells were divided by CD45RA into naive and memory. The V call is TRBV11-3, the J call TRBJ2-1; 8 nucleotides agree with TRBD1. The source is a man aged 18 to 30 in good health. Some clones in this sample may be carry-over from other donors' samples. The sequenced material came from naive CD4+ T cells from PBMCs. Subset defined: CD45RA+ positively selected. The CDR3 DNA reads TGTGCCAGCAGCCCCGGACAGGGCACCTACAATGAGCAGTTCTTC. Its translation is CASSPGQGTYNEQFF.